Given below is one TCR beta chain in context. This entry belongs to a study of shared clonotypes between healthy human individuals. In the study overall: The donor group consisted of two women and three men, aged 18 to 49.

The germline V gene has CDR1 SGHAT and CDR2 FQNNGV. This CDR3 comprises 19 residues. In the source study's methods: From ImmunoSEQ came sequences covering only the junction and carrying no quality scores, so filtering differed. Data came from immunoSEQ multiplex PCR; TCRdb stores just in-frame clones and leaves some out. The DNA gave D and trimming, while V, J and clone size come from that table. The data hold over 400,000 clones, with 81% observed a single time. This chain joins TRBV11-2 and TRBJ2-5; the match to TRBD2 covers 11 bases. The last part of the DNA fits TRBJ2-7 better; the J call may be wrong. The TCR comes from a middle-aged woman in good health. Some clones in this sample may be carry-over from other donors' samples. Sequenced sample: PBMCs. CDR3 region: CASSLAGTSGSRSSYEQYF. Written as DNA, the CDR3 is TGTGCCAGCAGCTTAGCCGGGACTAGCGGATCTAGGAGCTCCTACGAGCAGTACTTC.